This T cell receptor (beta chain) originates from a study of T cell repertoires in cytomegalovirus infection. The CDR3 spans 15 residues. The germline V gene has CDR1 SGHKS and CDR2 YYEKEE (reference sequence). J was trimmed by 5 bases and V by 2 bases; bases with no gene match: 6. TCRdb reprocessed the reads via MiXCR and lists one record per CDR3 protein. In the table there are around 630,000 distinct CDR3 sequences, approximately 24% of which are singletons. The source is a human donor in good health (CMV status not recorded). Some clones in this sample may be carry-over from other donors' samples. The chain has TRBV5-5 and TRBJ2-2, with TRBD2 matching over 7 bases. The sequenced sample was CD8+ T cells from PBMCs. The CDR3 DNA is TGTGCCAGCAGCTTTCCGTCCGGGGGGACCGGGGAGCTGTTTTTT. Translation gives CASSFPSGGTGELFF.